This T cell receptor beta chain was identified during a study of technical replicates of blood from a few donors. Assay used: immunoSEQ multiplex PCR; TCRdb lists only in-frame clones, some missing. The sample lists 65,000 to 85,000 clones, 98% occurring once. Per germline, CDR1 MDHEN and CDR2 SYDVKM. Trimming pared 4 bases from V and 3 bases from J, leaving 12 bases between. This CDR3 region has 14 residues. The sequenced material came from T cells isolated from PBMCs. The clonotype was recovered from a human donor in good health. The chain recombines TRBV28 with TRBJ1-2; D possibly corresponds to TRBD1 (5 bases). The CDR3 loop is CASSSGGAYYGYTF. In DNA, the CDR3 is TGTGCCAGCAGTTCTGGAGGGGCCTACTATGGCTACACCTTC.